The clone carrying this TCR beta chain was seen repeatedly, ten times or more. Its specificity is unknown. Germline CDR1 and CDR2: ENHRY and SYGVKD. The CDR3 sequence is 13 residues long. The V gene lost 3 bases and the J gene lost 5 bases, with 8 bases spanning the gap. These data belong to a study of response to subunit inactivated influenza vaccine. TCRdb re-derived calls from the RT-PCR reads in MiXCR, one entry per CDR3 protein. Of about 520,000 distinct CDR3 sequences in the sample, around 7.7% were seen once. General study results and limits: It was suggested by the authors that few new T cells are recruited by each seasonal influenza vaccination.

The clonotype comes from a man aged 45 to 70 who received an inactivated influenza vaccine. The chain uses TRBV10-3 and TRBJ1-5; D unresolved. The sequenced sample was PBMCs from blood, obtained 23 months after vaccination. CDR3 nucleotides: TGTGCCATCAGTGACCCCCGTTATCAGCCCCAGCATTTT. This codes for CAISDPRYQPQHF.